The subject of this entry is one T cell receptor (beta chain). The antigen is not known. V dropped 5 bases and J dropped 2 bases, with 13 bases sitting between them. Germline lookup yields CDR1 MDHEN and CDR2 SYDVKM. The CDR3 runs to 15 residues. TCRdb processed the 5' RACE reads anew with MiXCR; each CDR3 protein has one entry. The sample includes more than 150,000 distinct CDR3 sequences, 18% of them seen just once. This sample was included in a study of T-cell memory formation after mild COVID-19. Study conclusions and caveats: CD4+ contracting clones were found mainly in CM and EM, and CD8+ ones in EMRA. Clones contracting over day 15 to 85 were CD4/CD8 balanced, with later expanders leaning CD4+.

The sequenced sample consisted of PBMCs or a T cell subset sorted from them (not recorded which). V and J are TRBV28 and TRBJ1-5, with D possibly TRBD1 on 6 matching bases. This clonotype was sampled from a man between 18 and 35 years old who had mild COVID-19 (a few samples of this study predate the infection). Cell type and time point are not known. CDR3 DNA: TGTGCCAGCAGTCTCGACAGGATTGGCAATCAGCCCCAGCATTTT. Amino acids: CASSLDRIGNQPQHF.